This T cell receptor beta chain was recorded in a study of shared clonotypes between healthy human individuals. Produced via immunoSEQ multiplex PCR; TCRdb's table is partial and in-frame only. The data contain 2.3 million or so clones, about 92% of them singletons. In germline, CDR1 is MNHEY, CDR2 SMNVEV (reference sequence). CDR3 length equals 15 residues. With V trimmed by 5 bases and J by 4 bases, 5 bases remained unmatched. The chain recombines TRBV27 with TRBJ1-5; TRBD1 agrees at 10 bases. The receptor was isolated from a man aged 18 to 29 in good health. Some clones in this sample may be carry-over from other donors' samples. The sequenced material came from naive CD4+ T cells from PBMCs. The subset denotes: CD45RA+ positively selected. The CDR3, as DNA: TGTGCCAGCAGTGATGGACAGGGGGGAAATCAGCCCCAGCATTTT. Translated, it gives CASSDGQGGNQPQHF.